This TCR beta chain derives from a study of T cells in Graves' hyperthyroidism and ophthalmopathy. Authors of the study amplified TCR beta CDR3 regions from RNA transcripts. The TCR CDR3 was amplified in a first-round RT-PCR using the HTBI primer set. MiXCR, run by TCRdb on the multiplex PCR reads, gives a single entry per CDR3 protein. The sample holds about 550,000 distinct CDR3 sequences, about 20% seen once. This CDR3 has 14 amino acids. V lost 6 bases and J lost 10; bases outside the gene matches: 9. The germline CDR1 and CDR2 sequences are SEHNR and FQNEAQ (reference sequence). Sequencing was carried out using blood. The TCR comes from a man aged 18-30 years with Graves' hyperthyroidism. The rearrangement links TRBV7-9 to TRBJ1-6; 7 bases are a match to TRBD1. The CDR3 DNA is TGTGCCAGCAGGCCTGACAGGGCAGGGTCACCCCTCCACTTT. Translated: CASRPDRAGSPLHF.